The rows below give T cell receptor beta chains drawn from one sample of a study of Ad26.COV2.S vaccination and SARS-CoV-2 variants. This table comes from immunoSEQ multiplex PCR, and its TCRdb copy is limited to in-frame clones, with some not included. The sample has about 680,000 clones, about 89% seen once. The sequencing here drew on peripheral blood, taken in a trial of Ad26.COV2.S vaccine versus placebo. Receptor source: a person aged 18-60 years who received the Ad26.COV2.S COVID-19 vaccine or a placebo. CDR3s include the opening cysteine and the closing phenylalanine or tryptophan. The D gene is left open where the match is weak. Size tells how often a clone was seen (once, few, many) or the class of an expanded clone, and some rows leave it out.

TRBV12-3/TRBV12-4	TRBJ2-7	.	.	CASSRLERGEQYF	TGTGCCAGCAGCCGATTAGAACGAGGCGAGCAGTACTTC
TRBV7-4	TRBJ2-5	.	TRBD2	CASSLSGAGKETQYF	TGTGCCAGCAGCTTATCGGGAGCGGGGAAAGAGACCCAGTACTTC
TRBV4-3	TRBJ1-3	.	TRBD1	CASSLPGTGGLTIYF	TGCGCCAGCAGCCTCCCCGGGACAGGGGGCCTCACCATATATTTT
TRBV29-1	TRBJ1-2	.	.	CSAEAQANYGYTF	TGCAGCGCTGAGGCGCAGGCGAACTATGGCTACACCTTC
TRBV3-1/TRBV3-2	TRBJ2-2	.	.	CASSQAGSGELFF	TGTGCCAGCAGCCAAGCAGGGAGCGGGGAGCTGTTTTTT
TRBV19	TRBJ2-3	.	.	CASSIELRPSTDTQYF	TGTGCCAGTAGTATAGAACTCCGTCCTAGCACAGATACGCAGTATTTT
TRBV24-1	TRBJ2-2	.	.	CATTGTLNTGELFF	TGTGCCACCACCGGGACATTGAACACCGGGGAGCTGTTTTTT
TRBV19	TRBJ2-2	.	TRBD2	CASTMGGFVTGELFF	TGTGCCAGTACCATGGGAGGGTTTGTCACCGGGGAGCTGTTTTTT
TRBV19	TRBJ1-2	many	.	CASSIAEVADLRSYTF	TGTGCCAGTAGTATAGCCGAAGTGGCAGATCTTCGGAGCTACACCTTC
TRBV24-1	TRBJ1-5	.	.	CATSAGSYSNQPQHF	TGTGCCACCAGTGCAGGGTCTTATAGCAATCAGCCCCAGCATTTT
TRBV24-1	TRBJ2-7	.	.	CATSSPWGEQYF	TGTGCCACCAGTTCCCCGTGGGGCGAGCAGTACTTC
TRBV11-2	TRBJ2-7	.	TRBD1	CASSSSDRGDPYEQYF	TGTGCCAGCAGCTCCTCGGACAGGGGAGATCCCTACGAGCAGTACTTC
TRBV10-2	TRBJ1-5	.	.	CASTKGVGSNQPQHF	TGCGCCAGCACAAAAGGGGTTGGAAGCAATCAGCCCCAGCATTTT
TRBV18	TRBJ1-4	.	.	CASSPKGNEKLFF	TGTGCCAGCTCACCAAAGGGTAACGAAAAACTGTTTTTT
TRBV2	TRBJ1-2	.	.	CASSEQSYGYTF	TGTGCCAGCAGTGAACAGTCATATGGCTACACCTTC
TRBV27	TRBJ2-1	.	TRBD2	CASRDIAGDSYNEQFF	TGTGCCAGCAGGGATATAGCGGGAGATTCCTACAATGAGCAGTTCTTC
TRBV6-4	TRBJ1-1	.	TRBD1	CASRTDREMNTEAFF	TGTGCCAGCAGGACGGACAGGGAAATGAACACTGAAGCTTTCTTT
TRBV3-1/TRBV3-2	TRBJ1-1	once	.	CASSPGDRTNTEAFF	TGTGCCAGCAGCCCTGGAGACAGAACGAACACTGAAGCTTTCTTT
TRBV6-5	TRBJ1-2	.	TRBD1	CASSLGQGIGYTF	TGTGCCAGCAGCCTTGGACAGGGGATCGGCTACACCTTC
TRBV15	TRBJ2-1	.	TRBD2	CATSRDFGLAGHEQFF	TGTGCCACCAGCAGAGACTTCGGACTAGCTGGGCATGAGCAGTTCTTC
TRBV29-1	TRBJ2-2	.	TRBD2	CSVGLAGTGELFF	TGCAGCGTTGGACTAGCGGGTACCGGGGAGCTGTTTTTT
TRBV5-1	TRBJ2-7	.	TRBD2	CASSLAEGSGASSYEQYF	TGCGCCAGCAGCTTGGCAGAGGGGAGCGGGGCGAGCTCCTACGAGCAGTACTTC
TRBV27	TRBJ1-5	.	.	CARLSYPQHF	TGTGCCCGACTATCGTACCCCCAGCATTTT
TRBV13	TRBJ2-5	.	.	CASSLGHISQETQYF	TGTGCCAGCAGCTTAGGGCATATTTCACAGGAGACCCAGTACTTC
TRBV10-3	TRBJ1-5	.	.	CAISGGGTGNQPQHF	TGTGCCATCAGTGGGGGAGGGACGGGCAATCAGCCCCAGCATTTT
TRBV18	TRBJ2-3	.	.	CASSPDYYAADTQYF	TGTGCCAGCTCACCAGACTATTACGCGGCAGATACGCAGTATTTT
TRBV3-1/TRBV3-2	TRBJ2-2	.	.	CASSQKGIGELFF	TGTGCCAGCAGCCAGAAGGGTATCGGGGAGCTGTTTTTT
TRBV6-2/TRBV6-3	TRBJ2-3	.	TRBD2	CASSYLRDYRRGTDTQYF	TGTGCCAGCAGTTATCTCCGGGACTATAGGCGGGGCACAGATACGCAGTATTTT
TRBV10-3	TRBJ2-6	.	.	CAISDERGSGANVLTF	TGTGCCATCAGCGACGAGAGGGGCTCTGGGGCCAACGTCCTGACTTTC
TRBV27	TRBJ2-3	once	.	CASSSPTRGNTDTQYF	TGTGCCAGCAGTTCACCCACGCGCGGGAACACAGATACGCAGTATTTT
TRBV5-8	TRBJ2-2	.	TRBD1	CASSPWTGNTGELFF	TGTGCCAGCAGCCCGTGGACAGGGAACACCGGGGAGCTGTTTTTT
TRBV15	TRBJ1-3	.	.	CATSRGALENTIYF	TGTGCCACCAGCAGAGGGGCCTTGGAAAACACCATATATTTT
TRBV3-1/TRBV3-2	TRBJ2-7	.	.	CASSQLVLGNEQYF	TGTGCCAGCAGCCAATTAGTCTTGGGGAACGAGCAGTACTTC
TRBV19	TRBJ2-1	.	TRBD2	CRGEGLYNEQFF	TGTCGCGGGGAGGGCCTCTACAATGAGCAGTTCTTC
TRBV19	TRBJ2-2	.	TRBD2	CASSIWGLANTGELFF	TGTGCCAGTAGTATTTGGGGACTAGCGAACACCGGGGAGCTGTTTTTT
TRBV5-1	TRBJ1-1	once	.	CASSLQGWNTEAFF	TGCGCCAGCAGCTTACAGGGATGGAACACTGAAGCTTTCTTT
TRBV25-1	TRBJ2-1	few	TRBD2	CASSPLAGTYNEQFF	TGTGCCAGCAGCCCTCTAGCGGGAACCTACAATGAGCAGTTCTTC
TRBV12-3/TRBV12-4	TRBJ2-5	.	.	CASSQLAQETQYF	TGTGCCAGCAGCCAACTAGCCCAAGAGACCCAGTACTTC
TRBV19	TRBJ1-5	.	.	CASSRVRQPQHF	TGTGCCAGTAGCAGGGTAAGGCAGCCCCAGCATTTT
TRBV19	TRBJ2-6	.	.	CASSLGSAGSGANVLTF	TGTGCCAGTAGCCTTGGGTCCGCAGGCTCTGGGGCCAACGTCCTGACTTTC
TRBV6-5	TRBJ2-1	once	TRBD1	CASKRDRAYNEQFF	TGTGCCAGCAAACGGGACAGGGCCTACAATGAGCAGTTCTTC
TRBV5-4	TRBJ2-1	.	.	CASTKDWAYNEQFF	TGTGCCAGCACTAAAGACTGGGCCTACAATGAGCAGTTCTTC
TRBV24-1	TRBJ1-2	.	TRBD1	CATSGSTGQVGYTF	TGTGCCACCAGTGGTTCGACAGGGCAAGTCGGCTACACCTTC
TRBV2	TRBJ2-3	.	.	CASRGRGMSADTQYF	TGTGCCAGCAGAGGGCGGGGAATGAGTGCAGATACGCAGTATTTT
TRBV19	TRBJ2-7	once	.	CASPTFYEQYF	TGTGCCAGCCCAACCTTTTACGAGCAGTACTTC
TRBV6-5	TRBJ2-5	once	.	CASRMTRTGETQYF	TGTGCCAGCAGAATGACCCGGACGGGCGAGACCCAGTACTTC
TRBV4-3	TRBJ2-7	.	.	CASSQVRGKEEQYF	TGCGCCAGCAGCCAAGTGCGGGGAAAAGAGGAGCAGTACTTC
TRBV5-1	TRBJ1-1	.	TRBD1	CASSWTGAEKAFF	TGCGCCAGCAGCTGGACAGGCGCCGAGAAAGCTTTCTTT
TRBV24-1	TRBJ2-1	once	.	CATSDMEGGTYNEQFF	TGTGCCACCAGTGATATGGAGGGAGGCACCTACAATGAGCAGTTCTTC
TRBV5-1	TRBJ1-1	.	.	CASSLDTLRGAFF	TGCGCCAGCAGCTTGGACACCCTAAGGGGAGCTTTCTTT
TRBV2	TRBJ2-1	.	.	CASRVGRESSYNEQFF	TGTGCCAGCAGGGTCGGCCGGGAGAGCTCCTACAATGAGCAGTTCTTC
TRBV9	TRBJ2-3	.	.	CASSMGRYTDTQYF	TGTGCCAGCAGCATGGGACGGTACACAGATACGCAGTATTTT
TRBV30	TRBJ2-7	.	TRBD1	CAWGDSFHEQYF	TGTGCCTGGGGGGACAGTTTCCACGAGCAGTACTTC
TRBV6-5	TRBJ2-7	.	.	CAALGGGVFNEQYF	TGTGCCGCACTCGGAGGAGGGGTGTTTAACGAGCAGTACTTC
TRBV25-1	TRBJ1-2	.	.	CASRSGVGYTF	TGTGCCAGCAGGAGCGGGGTCGGCTACACCTTC